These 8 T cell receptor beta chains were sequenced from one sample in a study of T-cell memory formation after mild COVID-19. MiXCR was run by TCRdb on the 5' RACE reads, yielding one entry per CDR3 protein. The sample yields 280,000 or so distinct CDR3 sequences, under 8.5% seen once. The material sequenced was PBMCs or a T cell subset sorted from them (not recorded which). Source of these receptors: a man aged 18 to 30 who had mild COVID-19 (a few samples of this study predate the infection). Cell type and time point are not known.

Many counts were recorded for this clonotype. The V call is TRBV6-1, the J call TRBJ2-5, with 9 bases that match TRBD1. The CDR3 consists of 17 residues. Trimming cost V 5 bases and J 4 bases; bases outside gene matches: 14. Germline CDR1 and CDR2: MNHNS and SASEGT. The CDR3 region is CASSRATGQGFRETQYF. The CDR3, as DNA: TGTGCCAGCAGTCGAGCGACGGGACAGGGCTTTAGAGAGACCCAGTACTTC.

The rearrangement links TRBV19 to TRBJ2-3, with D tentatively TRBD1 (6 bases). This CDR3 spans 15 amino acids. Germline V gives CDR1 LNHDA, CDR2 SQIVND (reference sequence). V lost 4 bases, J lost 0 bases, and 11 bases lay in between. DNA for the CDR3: TGTGCCAGTAGTAGGGGGCTCCCTAGCACAGATACGCAGTATTTT. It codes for CASSRGLPSTDTQYF. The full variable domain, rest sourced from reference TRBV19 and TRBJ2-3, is DGGITQSPKYLFRKEGQNVTLSCEQNLNHDAMYWYRQDPGQGLRLIYYSQIVNDFQKGDIAEGYSVSREKKESFPLTVTSAQKNPTAFYLCASSRGLPSTDTQYFGPGTRLTVL.

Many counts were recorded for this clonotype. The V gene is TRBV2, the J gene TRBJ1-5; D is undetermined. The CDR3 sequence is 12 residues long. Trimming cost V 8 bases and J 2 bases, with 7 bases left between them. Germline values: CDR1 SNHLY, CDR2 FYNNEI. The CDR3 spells CASSRGNQPQHF. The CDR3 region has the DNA TGTGCCAGCTCAAGGGGCAATCAGCCCCAGCATTTT.

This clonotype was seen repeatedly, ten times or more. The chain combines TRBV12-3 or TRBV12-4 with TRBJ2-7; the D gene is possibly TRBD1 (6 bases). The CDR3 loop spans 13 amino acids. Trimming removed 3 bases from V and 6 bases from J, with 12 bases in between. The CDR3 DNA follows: TGTGCCAGCAGTTTGATGGGGGCTGGCGAGCAGTACGTC. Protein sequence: CASSLMGAGEQYV.

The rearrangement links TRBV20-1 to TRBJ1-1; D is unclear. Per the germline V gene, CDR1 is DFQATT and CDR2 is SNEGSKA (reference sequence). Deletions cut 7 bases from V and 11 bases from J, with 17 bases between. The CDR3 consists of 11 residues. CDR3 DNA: TGCAGTGTTCCCGACACCTCAGCGGCTTTCTTT. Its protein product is CSVPDTSAAFF.

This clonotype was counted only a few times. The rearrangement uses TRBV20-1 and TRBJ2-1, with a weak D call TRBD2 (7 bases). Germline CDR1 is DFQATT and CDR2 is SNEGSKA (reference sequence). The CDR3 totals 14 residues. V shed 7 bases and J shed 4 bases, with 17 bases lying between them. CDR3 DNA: TGCAGTGTAAGGGAGGGGGGCACTTACAATGAGCAGTTCTTC. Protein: CSVREGGTYNEQFF.

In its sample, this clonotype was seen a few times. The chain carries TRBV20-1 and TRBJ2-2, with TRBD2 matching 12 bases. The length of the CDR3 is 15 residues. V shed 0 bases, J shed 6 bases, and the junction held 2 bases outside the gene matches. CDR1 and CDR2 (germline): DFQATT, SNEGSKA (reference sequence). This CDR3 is CSARDPSGGAGELFF. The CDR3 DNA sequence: TGCAGTGCTAGAGATCCTAGCGGGGGGGCCGGGGAGCTGTTTTTT.

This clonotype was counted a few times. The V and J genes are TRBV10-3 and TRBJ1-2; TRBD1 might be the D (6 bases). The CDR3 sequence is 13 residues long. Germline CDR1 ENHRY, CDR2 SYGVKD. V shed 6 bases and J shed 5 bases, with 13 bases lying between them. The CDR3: CAIRAGASYGYTF. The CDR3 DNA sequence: TGTGCCATCAGGGCAGGGGCTTCATATGGCTACACCTTC.